This TCR beta chain was retrieved from a study of vaccination effects on CD4 cells after COVID-19. The study's findings and limits: There was only 1 of 255 vaccine-induced clones in healthy vaccinees that cross-reacted with common cold coronaviruses. Pronounced clonal contraction occurred in clones induced by infection and by vaccine late after vaccination.

This clone was counted once. Its matching antigen is unknown. In the ViraFEST assay, antigen-specific CD4+ clonotypes were identified by expansion after peptide-pool stimulation. Subsequent to a culture period of 10 days, CD4+ T cells were isolated. Vaccinated participants had no history of SARS-CoV-2 infection and tested negative for nucleocapsid antibodies. They grew two million PBMC in each well, adding about 10 IU/ml IL-2 and around 9.6 ug/ml peptides. Sequenced by immunoSEQ multiplex PCR; TCRdb stores in-frame clones only, minus some. The sample records about 48,000 clones, 60% to 80% being singletons. The sample here was CD4+ T cells from PBMCs cultured with HCoV-OC43 spike peptides, taken before COVID-19 vaccination. Specified subset: HCoV-OC43 spike overlapping peptide pool stimulation. The source of this sequence is a human donor who received a COVID-19 vaccine.

This chain's CDR3 is CASSIDLAGNTDTQYF. CDR3 in DNA: TGTGCCAGTAGTATAGATCTGGCGGGAAACACAGATACGCAGTATTTT. The V gene is TRBV19, the J gene TRBJ2-3; D might be TRBD2 (6 bases). The CDR3 totals 16 residues. The V end lost 0 bases, the J end lost 2 bases, and 12 bases lay between the germline ends. CDR1 and CDR2 (germline): LNHDA, SQIVND (reference sequence).